These 24 T cell receptor beta chains were all obtained from the same sample, sequenced in a study of CD8+ T cells in alopecia areata. Sequencing used cDNA as its template, made by extracting RNA and reverse transcribing it. The protocol was immunoSEQ multiplex PCR, while the TCRdb copy is restricted to in-frame clones and leaves out a portion. The table includes some 170,000 clones, just over 65% detected once. The material was CD8+ T cells sorted from blood, obtained at week 0. All receptors come from a human donor with alopecia areata.

Concerning this clone itself: Within the sample, other DNA sequences also encode this same CDR3. This rearrangement joins TRBV7-9 to TRBJ2-3; 11 bases match TRBD1. V lost 5 bases and J lost 3; bases outside the gene matches: 4. Germline-derived CDR1 and CDR2 are SEHNR and FQNEAQ (reference sequence). The CDR3 has 15 residues. The CDR3 loop is CASSPRDRGTDTQYF. CDR3 coding DNA: TGTGCCAGCAGCCCTCGGGACAGGGGGACAGATACGCAGTATTTT.

This chain uses TRBV4-2 with TRBJ2-1; D is uncertain. The CDR3 length is 13 residues. The V gene's germline CDR1 is LGHNA and CDR2 YNFKEQ. Trimming removed 2 bases from V and 0 bases from J, with 2 bases in between. CDR3 DNA: TGTGCCAGCAGCCAACGCTCCTACAATGAGCAGTTCTTC. Protein product: CASSQRSYNEQFF.

This rearrangement joins TRBV30 to TRBJ2-7; 7 positions agree with TRBD2. V trimming: 0 bases; J trimming: 7 bases; junction bases outside the gene matches: 12. The germline V gene encodes CDR1 GTSNPN and CDR2 SVGIG (reference sequence). CDR3 size: 15 residues. The CDR3 DNA follows: TGTGCCTGGAGTGTAGGTTTGGGGGGGAGGTGGGAGCAGTACTTC. Translation: CAWSVGLGGRWEQYF. The whole variable domain, filled in from reference TRBV30 and TRBJ2-7, reads SQTIHQWPATLVQPVGSPLSLECTVEGTSNPNLYWYRQAAGRGLQLLFYSVGIGQISSEVPQNLSASRPQDRQFILSSKKLLLSDSGFYLCAWSVGLGGRWEQYFGPGTRLTVT.

This clone was seen more than once but under ten times. The chain combines TRBV29-1 with TRBJ1-2, with 8 bases fitting TRBD1. V lost 4 bases, J lost 8 bases, and 6 bases stayed unmatched. Germline CDR1 and CDR2: SQVTM and ANQGSEA. This CDR3 has 12 residues. In nucleotides, the CDR3 is TGCAGCGTTGTGGGACAGGAGCCCGGCTACACCTTC. Amino acids: CSVVGQEPGYTF.

This clone was picked up a small number of times. The chain links TRBV12-5 to TRBJ1-1; D is uncertain. Germline V gene data show CDR1 as LGHNT and CDR2 as FRNRAP. The CDR3 totals 12 residues. The germline V and J ends were trimmed by 4 bases and 4 bases, with 7 bases remaining between them. The CDR3 reads CASGSMGTEAFF. In nucleotides, the CDR3 is TGTGCTAGTGGTTCGATGGGCACTGAAGCTTTCTTT.

This clone appeared a few times. The chain uses TRBV27 and TRBJ2-7, with D unresolved. Between the trimmed V and J ends, which lost 2 bases and 4 bases, there was a span of 9 bases. Germline V CDR1 and CDR2: MNHEY, SMNVEV (reference sequence). The CDR3 covers 13 residues. CDR3 in amino acids: CASSLSRVYEQYF. The CDR3 coding sequence is TGTGCCAGCAGTTTAAGTAGAGTTTACGAGCAGTACTTC.

This clone turned up a few times. The gene calls are TRBV6-5 and TRBJ2-2; 7 positions match TRBD2. Germline V CDR1 and CDR2: MNHEY, SVGAGI. The trim removed 0 bases at V and 1 base at J, leaving 2 bases unmatched. The CDR3 extends over 16 amino acids. The CDR3 sequence is CASSYSPGGNTGELFF. DNA for the CDR3: TGTGCCAGCAGTTACTCGCCGGGGGGGAACACCGGGGAGCTGTTTTTT.

This chain connects TRBV7-6 to TRBJ2-1, with 7 bases matching TRBD2. V trimming: 5 bases; J trimming: 7 bases; junction bases outside the gene matches: 8. The CDR3 contains 14 residues. Germline assignment: CDR1 SGHVS and CDR2 FNYEAQ. CDR3 protein: CASSPREAGNEQFF. CDR3 in DNA: TGTGCCAGCAGCCCCCGGGAGGCGGGAAATGAGCAGTTCTTC.

This chain uses TRBV5-1 with TRBJ1-1, with TRBD1 identical over 10 bases. The CDR3 runs 15 residues. V shed 4 bases, J shed 0 bases, and the junction held 3 bases outside the gene matches. Germline V gives CDR1 SGHRS, CDR2 YFSETQ. The CDR3 loop is CASSRTGGMNTEAFF. In DNA form, the CDR3 reads TGCGCCAGCAGCAGGACAGGGGGGATGAACACTGAAGCTTTCTTT. Looking up the rest from reference TRBV5-1 and TRBJ1-1 gives the full variable domain: KAGVTQTPRYLIKTRGQQVTLSCSPISGHRSVSWYQQTPGQGLQFLFEYFSETQRNKGNFPGRFSGRQFSNSRSEMNVSTLELGDSALYLCASSRTGGMNTEAFFGQGTRLTVV.

The V call is TRBV30, the J call TRBJ1-5; 8 bases map to TRBD1. CDR1 GTSNPN and CDR2 SVGIG come from the germline V gene (reference sequence). Trimming took 0 bases from V and 5 from J; bases not matched to a gene: 0. This CDR3 spans 13 amino acids. CDR3 protein: CAWSVQGDQPQHF. The CDR3, as DNA: TGTGCCTGGAGTGTACAGGGGGATCAGCCCCAGCATTTT.

V and J are TRBV21-1 and TRBJ2-5; the table assigns TRBD1, which was not confirmed against the DNA. TRBV21-1 is shown as a pseudogene. The CDR3 runs 16 residues. The CDR3 DNA sequence: TGTGCCAGCAGCAAAGATTGGGGGCGCCTCCAAGAGACCCAGTACTTC. This codes for CASSKDWGRLQETQYF.

The gene calls are TRBV15 and TRBJ1-5; D unclear. V lost 8 bases to trimming and J lost 2 bases, with 16 bases between them. Germline loops: CDR1 LNHNV, CDR2 YYDKDF (reference sequence). The CDR3 spans 15 residues. The chain's CDR3 is CATRAWSAGNQPQHF. In DNA, the CDR3 is TGTGCCACCCGGGCTTGGTCGGCGGGCAATCAGCCCCAGCATTTT.

The V call is TRBV29-1, the J call TRBJ1-4; no clear D. CDR1 is SQVTM, CDR2 ANQGSEA, per germline. V gave up 0 bases and J gave up 2 bases, with 10 bases separating them. The CDR3 length is 15 residues. The CDR3 DNA follows: TGCAGCGTTGAAGATCCTGAGGGTACTAATGAAAAACTGTTTTTT. Amino acids: CSVEDPEGTNEKLFF.

The chain links TRBV9 to TRBJ2-3; the D is unclear. CDR1 is SGDLS, CDR2 YYNGEE, per germline. This CDR3 comprises 14 residues. V lost 0 bases to trimming and J lost 0 bases, with 5 bases between them. CDR3 residues: CASSVGASTDTQYF. The CDR3 nucleotides read TGTGCCAGCAGCGTAGGGGCCAGCACAGATACGCAGTATTTT.

This clone was recorded once. V is TRBV27 and J is TRBJ1-2; D remains ambiguous. The CDR3 loop spans 12 amino acids. The germline CDR1 and CDR2 sequences are MNHEY and SMNVEV (reference sequence). V was trimmed by 4 bases and J by 4 bases, leaving 7 bases between them. Written as DNA, the CDR3 is TGTGCCAGCAGTTCGGACTTCTATGGCTACACCTTC. The encoded protein is CASSSDFYGYTF.

The chain recombines TRBV6-5 with TRBJ2-1; TRBD1 matches 9 bases. J gave up 4 bases and V 4 bases, and 2 bases lay outside the gene matches. CDR1 and CDR2 (germline): MNHEY, SVGAGI. The CDR3 loop spans 14 amino acids. The DNA of the CDR3 is TGTGCCAGCAGTTCGGGACAGGGATACAATGAGCAGTTCTTC. Its translation: CASSSGQGYNEQFF.

The chain recombines TRBV2 with TRBJ1-2; D uncertain. The CDR3 is made up of 14 amino acids. V lost 6 bases and J lost 4, with 15 bases in between. Germline assignment: CDR1 SNHLY and CDR2 FYNNEI. In DNA, the CDR3 is TGTGCCAGCAGAGGAGTGGGCCCGAGCTATGGCTACACCTTC. It specifies CASRGVGPSYGYTF.

The rearrangement uses TRBV30 and TRBJ1-2; a weak D match, TRBD1 (5 bases). In germline, CDR1 is GTSNPN, CDR2 SVGIG (reference sequence). Trimming cost V 3 bases and J 6 bases, with 11 bases left between them. The CDR3 has 12 residues. CDR3 amino acids: CAWSPGGDGYTF. The CDR3 DNA reads as TGTGCCTGGAGCCCGGGGGGGGATGGCTACACCTTC.

This clone was seen a single time. The gene calls are TRBV4-2 and TRBJ2-3; 7 bases are a match to TRBD2. After removal of 6 bases from V and 1 base from J, the junction contained 13 bases not matched to a gene. The CDR3 consists of 17 residues. Germline CDR1 is LGHNA and CDR2 is YNFKEQ. The CDR3 sequence is CASSKTISSGRTDTQYF. CDR3 nucleotides: TGTGCCAGCAGTAAAACGATCTCTAGCGGACGCACAGATACGCAGTATTTT.

The rearrangement links TRBV7-8 to TRBJ1-6, with D tentatively TRBD1 (5 bases). The CDR3 consists of 15 residues. Germline CDR1 reads SGHVS; CDR2 reads FQNEAQ. The germline V and J ends were trimmed by 3 bases and 3 bases, with 9 bases remaining between them. The CDR3 DNA is TGTGCCAGCAGCTTCAGGGCCGACTATAATTCACCCCTCCACTTT. The encoded protein is CASSFRADYNSPLHF. Using reference TRBV7-8 and TRBJ1-6 for the parts outside the CDR3, the full variable domain is GAGVSQSPRYKVAKRGQDVALRCDPISGHVSLFWYQQALGQGPEFLTYFQNEAQLDKSGLPSDRFFAERPEGSVSTLKIQRTQQEDSAVYLCASSFRADYNSPLHFGNGTRLTVT.

V gene TRBV30 combines with J gene TRBJ2-1, with D possibly matching TRBD2 (6 bases). The CDR3 spans 13 residues. V was pared by 4 bases and J by 5 bases, with 12 bases between. Per germline, CDR1 GTSNPN and CDR2 SVGIG (reference sequence). Here the CDR3 DNA reads TGTGCCTGGAAGTTGGGAGGAGACAATGAGCAGTTCTTC. This encodes CAWKLGGDNEQFF.

The chain carries TRBV6-1 and TRBJ1-5, with D tentatively TRBD1 (5 bases). This CDR3 is 16 amino acids long. V lost 3 bases to trimming and J lost 4 bases, with 16 bases between them. Germline assignment: CDR1 MNHNS and CDR2 SASEGT. The CDR3 coding sequence is TGTGCCAGCAGTGATTGGGTGGGAGACAGTAATCAGCCCCAGCATTTT. Translation gives CASSDWVGDSNQPQHF.

Only a few counts were recorded for this clone. CDR3 sequence (DNA): TGCAGCTCCGCCGGGACAGAACACTATGGCTACACCTTC. It codes for CSSAGTEHYGYTF. The chain employs TRBV29-1 and TRBJ1-2; 7 nucleotides agree with TRBD1. Germline CDR1 reads SQVTM; CDR2 reads ANQGSEA. The CDR3 runs to 13 residues. After removal of 8 bases from V and 3 bases from J, the junction contained 9 bases not matched to a gene.

V gene TRBV9 combines with J gene TRBJ2-5, with D perhaps matching TRBD2 (5 bases). Germline V gene sequence: CDR1 SGDLS, CDR2 YYNGEE. The V end lost 2 bases, the J end lost 0 bases, and 14 bases lay between the germline ends. CDR3 size: 16 residues. This CDR3 is CASSVGRGLHQETQYF. The CDR3 region has the DNA TGTGCCAGCAGCGTTGGCAGAGGGCTTCACCAAGAGACCCAGTACTTC.